This T cell receptor (beta chain) was sequenced in a study of cytomegalovirus exposure and HLA in healthy donors. The study's findings and limits: Accurate prediction of most subjects' HLA-A and HLA-B alleles from TCR beta sequences was reported.

About this clone: Its matching antigen is unknown.

The CDR3 consists of 12 residues. CDR1 is GTSNPN, CDR2 SVGIG, per germline (reference sequence). The ends were cut back, 4 bases at V and 0 bases at J, with 3 bases in the middle. PCR involved 60 Vbeta and 13 Jbeta primers. Repertoires were generated with immunoSEQ multiplex PCR, while TCRdb's copy carries only in-frame clones and drops some. The sample has 95,000 to 110,000 clones, over 65% seen once. This receptor was identified in a woman aged 40 to 50 in good health and CMV-seropositive. The material sequenced was PBMCs. The chain uses TRBV30 and TRBJ1-4; D unclear. Here the CDR3 DNA reads TGTGCCTGGACCGCAACTAATGAAAAACTGTTTTTT. Encoded protein: CAWTATNEKLFF.